This T cell receptor (beta chain) was captured by sequencing in a study of breast tumors, draining lymph nodes, adjacent tissues. Findings and limits, study-wide: Compared with lymph nodes, tumors were less diverse; compared with nontumor tissue, more. That most tumor T cells come from lymph nodes remained unproven. Most tumor T cells seemingly derive from lymph node, then expand in tumor.

Axillary draining lymph nodes of breast cancer patients supplied the node samples. TCRdb re-called the multiplex PCR reads with MiXCR, one entry per CDR3 protein. The sample includes around 130,000 distinct CDR3 sequences, about 20% of them seen just once. V lost 5 bases and J lost 0; bases outside the gene matches: 5. This CDR3 has 16 amino acids. Germline CDR1 MNHEY, CDR2 SVGAGI. This clonotype was found many times. Antigen unknown. The chain joins TRBV6-5 to TRBJ2-5; 11 positions match TRBD1. Material: axillary lymph node tissue. The origin of this receptor is a female donor with breast cancer. Some clones in this sample may be carry-over from other donors' samples. The CDR3 is CASSQGTGGYQETQYF. The CDR3 DNA is TGTGCCAGCAGTCAGGGGACAGGGGGGTACCAAGAGACCCAGTACTTC.